The 4 T cell receptor beta chains given below trace back to one sample, sequenced in a study of cytomegalovirus exposure and HLA in healthy donors. TCRdb keeps only in-frame clones here, not all; method: immunoSEQ multiplex PCR. Among roughly 150,000 clones listed, about 88% were seen once. Sequencing was carried out using PBMCs. These TCRs come from a man younger than 35 in good health and CMV-seropositive.

The V call is TRBV7-3, the J call TRBJ2-2; 9 bases match TRBD2. Germline lookup yields CDR1 SGHTA and CDR2 FQGTGA. V lost 3 bases, J lost 4 bases, and 6 bases stayed unmatched. There are 16 residues in the CDR3. CDR3 amino acids: CASSLAGGPGTGELFF. The CDR3 DNA reads as TGTGCCAGCAGCTTGGCGGGAGGGCCCGGCACCGGGGAGCTGTTTTTT.

The chain carries TRBV7-9 and TRBJ2-7; 10 bases align to TRBD1. The CDR3 totals 13 residues. Trimming took 5 bases from V and 9 from J; bases not matched to a gene: 7. CDR1 SEHNR and CDR2 FQNEAQ come from the germline V gene (reference sequence). The CDR3: CASSRDRGTGQYF. The CDR3 coding sequence is TGTGCCAGCAGCCGGGACAGGGGTACAGGGCAGTACTTC.

J is TRBJ1-6 and V is TRBV27, with 8 bases aligning to TRBD1. Germline V CDR1 and CDR2: MNHEY, SMNVEV (reference sequence). The CDR3 has 14 amino acids. With 3 bases clipped from V and 8 bases from J, the junction kept 3 bases outside the gene matches. The CDR3 nucleotides are TGTGCCAGCAGTTTCAGGGGGCTGGATTCACCCCTCCACTTT. This codes for CASSFRGLDSPLHF.

The V and J genes are TRBV7-2 and TRBJ2-7, with a tentative D call TRBD1 (5 bases). This CDR3 is built from 14 residues. Germline V CDR1 and CDR2: SGHTA, FQGNSA. V was shortened by 3 bases and J by 1 base, with 10 bases between the two germline ends. The CDR3 sequence: CASSFIGASYEQYF. Here the CDR3 DNA reads TGTGCCAGCAGCTTTATAGGGGCGTCCTACGAGCAGTACTTC.